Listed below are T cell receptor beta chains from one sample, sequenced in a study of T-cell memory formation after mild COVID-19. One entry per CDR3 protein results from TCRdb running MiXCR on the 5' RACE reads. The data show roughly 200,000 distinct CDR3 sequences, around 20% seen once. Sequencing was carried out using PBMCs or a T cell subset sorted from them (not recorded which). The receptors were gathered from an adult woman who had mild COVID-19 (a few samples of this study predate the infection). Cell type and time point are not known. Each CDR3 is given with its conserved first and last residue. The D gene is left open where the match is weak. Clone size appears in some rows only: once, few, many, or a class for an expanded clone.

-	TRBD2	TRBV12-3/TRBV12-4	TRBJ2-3	TGTGCCAGCAGTCCTAGGACTAGCGTCACAGATACGCAGTATTTT	CASSPRTSVTDTQYF
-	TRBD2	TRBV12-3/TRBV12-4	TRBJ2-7	TGTGCCAGCCTAGGACTAGCGGGAAGCGAGCAGTACTTC	CASLGLAGSEQYF
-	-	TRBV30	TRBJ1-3	TGTGCCTGTAGTAGGGGTGGCGGAAACACCATATATTTT	CACSRGGGNTIYF
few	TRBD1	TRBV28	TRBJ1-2	TGTGCCAGCAGCCAAAGTTTCGGGACAGGGTACTATGGCTACACCTTC	CASSQSFGTGYYGYTF
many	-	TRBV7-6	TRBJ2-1	TGTGCCAGCAGCTTAACCCGACCCCCCACAGTTCACCAGTTCTTC	CASSLTRPPTVHQFF
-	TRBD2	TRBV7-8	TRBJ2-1	TGTGCCAGCGGGGCGCGTCTAGCGGGGTACAATGAGCAGTTCTTC	CASGARLAGYNEQFF
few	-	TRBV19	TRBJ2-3	TGTGCCAGTAGTTACCTGGGGATGCAGGCGCAGTATTTT	CASSYLGMQAQYF
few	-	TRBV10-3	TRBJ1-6	TGTGCCATCAGTGAGGCTCAGGCTTCACCCCTCCACTTT	CAISEAQASPLHF
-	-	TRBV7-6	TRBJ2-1	TGTGCCGGTCGGGCTAGCACGCATGAGCAGTTCTTC	CAGRASTHEQFF
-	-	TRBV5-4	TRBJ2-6	TGTGCCAGCAGCTTGAGAGACTCTGGGGCCAACGTCCTGACTTTC	CASSLRDSGANVLTF
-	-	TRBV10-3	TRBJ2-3	TGTGCCATCAGCGACGTGGGGATGGGCACAGATACGCAGTATTTT	CAISDVGMGTDTQYF
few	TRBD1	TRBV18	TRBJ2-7	TGTGCCAGCTCACCACCCTTCCTCAGGGGGCTAGAGTCCTACGAGCAGTACTTC	CASSPPFLRGLESYEQYF
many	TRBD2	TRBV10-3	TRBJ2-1	TGTGCCATCAGAGGAGTTAGCGGGAGCTCCTACAATGAGCAGTTCTTC	CAIRGVSGSSYNEQFF
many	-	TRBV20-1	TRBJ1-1	TGCAGTGCTGAAACACGACGGGGAGTCACTGAAGCTTTCTTT	CSAETRRGVTEAFF
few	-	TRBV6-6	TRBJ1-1	TGTGCCAGCAGTTACTCGGGACGCGCGAACACTGAAGCTTTCTTT	CASSYSGRANTEAFF
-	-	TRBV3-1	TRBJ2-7	TGTGCCAGCAGCCAAGTAAACAGGGCGGCGTACGAGCAGTACTTC	CASSQVNRAAYEQYF
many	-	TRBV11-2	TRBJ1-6	TGTGCCAGCAGCTCCCGCCCCGCTCAGGGATATAATTCACCCCTCCACTTT	CASSSRPAQGYNSPLHF
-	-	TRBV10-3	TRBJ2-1	TGTGCCATCAGTGAGTATAATGAGCAGTTCTTC	CAISEYNEQFF
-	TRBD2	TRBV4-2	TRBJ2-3	TGTGCCAGCAGCCACGAGCGGGAGAATACGCAGTATTTT	CASSHERENTQYF
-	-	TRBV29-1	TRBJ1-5	TGCAGCGTTGGCTGGGGTTCGAAGGATCAGCCCCAGCATTTT	CSVGWGSKDQPQHF
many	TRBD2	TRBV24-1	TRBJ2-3	TGTGCCACCAGTGATTTATGGAGTAGCGGGAGAGGCACAGATACGCAGTATTTT	CATSDLWSSGRGTDTQYF
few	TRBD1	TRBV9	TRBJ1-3	TGTGCCAGCAGCGTAGAGGGGGCCACGAAATTGGGAAACACCATATATTTT	CASSVEGATKLGNTIYF
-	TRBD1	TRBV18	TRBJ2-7	TGTGCCAGCGCCCGGGACCGGGACAGGGCCTACGAGCAGTACTTC	CASARDRDRAYEQYF
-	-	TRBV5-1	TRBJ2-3	TGCGCCAGCAGCCTCTCCACGGGGCCAGATACGCAGTATTTT	CASSLSTGPDTQYF